Following are 9 T cell receptor beta chains from one sample sequenced in a study of identical twins. From the 5' RACE reads, TCRdb called clonotypes with MiXCR, one entry per CDR3 protein. The sample lists approximately 280,000 distinct CDR3 sequences, 6.5% to 9.5% occurring once. The same data also went into a second study, on yellow fever vaccine responses in identical twins.

Material: memory (CD45RO+) T cells sorted from blood. These receptor sequences come from a young woman in good health.

This clonotype was seen a handful of times. The chain is built from TRBV14 and TRBJ2-5, with 10 nucleotides matching TRBD1. The ends lost 0 bases at V and 4 bases at J; junction bases unmatched: 5. The CDR3 spans 16 residues. Germline V gene sequence: CDR1 SGHDN, CDR2 FVKESK. The CDR3 bases are TGTGCCAGCAGCCAAGATGGGACAGGGGTCGGAGAGACCCAGTACTTC. Encoded protein: CASSQDGTGVGETQYF.

Only a few counts were recorded for this clonotype. This chain uses TRBV6-1 with TRBJ2-3, with D perhaps TRBD1 (6 bases). Trimming pared 4 bases from V and 7 bases from J, leaving 15 bases between. CDR1 MNHNS and CDR2 SASEGT come from the germline V gene. The CDR3 extends over 14 amino acids. CDR3 coding DNA: TGTGCCAGCAGTGTTAGACAGGACGTGAATACGCAGTATTTT. Translating gives CASSVRQDVNTQYF.

This clonotype was seen ten or more times. This chain links TRBV7-9 with TRBJ1-2; D is possibly TRBD1 (6 bases). The CDR3 is 13 residues long. Per the germline V gene, CDR1 is SEHNR and CDR2 is FQNEAQ (reference sequence). The V and J ends lost 1 base and 7 bases respectively, with 10 bases between them. In nucleotides, the CDR3 is TGTGCCAGCAGCTTAGACAGGGAGGGTGGCTACACCTTC. It specifies CASSLDREGGYTF.

This clonotype was picked up many times. J is TRBJ2-1 and V is TRBV4-1, with D possibly being TRBD2 (6 bases). Germline V gene lookup returns CDR1 MGHRA and CDR2 YSYEKL. Trimming left V 1 base short and J 2 bases short, with 12 bases between. This CDR3 comprises 16 residues. The DNA of the CDR3 is TGCGCCAGCAGCCAAGGGGGGGTCGCGGCCTACAATGAGCAGTTCTTC. Translation gives CASSQGGVAAYNEQFF.

This clonotype was seen only a few times. V and J are TRBV5-4 and TRBJ2-2, with 7 bases identical to TRBD1. This CDR3 contains 14 residues. CDR1 and CDR2 (germline): SGHNT, YYREEE (reference sequence). After removal of 3 bases from V and 6 bases from J, the junction contained 5 bases not matched to a gene. The DNA for the CDR3 is TGTGCCAGCAGCTACAGGGGAGCGGCCGGGGAGCTGTTTTTT. Translated, it gives CASSYRGAAGELFF.

This clonotype was observed a single time. The genes are TRBV7-6 and TRBJ2-6; unclear D gene. Germline loops: CDR1 SGHVS, CDR2 FNYEAQ. The CDR3 covers 14 residues. The ends were cut back, 5 bases at V and 3 bases at J, with 8 bases in the middle. The CDR3 sequence is CASSPRDGANVLTF. The CDR3 nucleotides read TGTGCCAGCAGCCCACGCGATGGGGCCAACGTCCTGACTTTC.

In this sample, this clonotype turned up a few times. This chain joins TRBV3-1 and TRBJ2-3; 7 bases map to TRBD2. Trimming removed 4 bases from V and 8 bases from J; junction bases left unmatched: 15. CDR1 and CDR2 from the germline V gene are LGHDT and YNNKEL (reference sequence). CDR3 size: 16 residues. As DNA, the CDR3 is TGTGCCAGCAGCCCGGGAAGGGGAGGGGTTTCCGTTACGCAGTATTTT. It encodes CASSPGRGGVSVTQYF.

This clonotype was seen only a few times. J is TRBJ1-6 and V is TRBV18; no clear D. The CDR3 is 14 amino acids. Between the trimmed V and J ends, which lost 5 bases and 7 bases, there was a span of 12 bases. Germline CDR1 and CDR2: KGHSH and LQKENI. The CDR3 spells CASSRLHSNSPLHF. The DNA for the CDR3 is TGTGCCAGCTCAAGGCTGCACTCAAATTCACCCCTCCACTTT.

This clonotype was observed many times. The gene calls are TRBV7-2 and TRBJ2-1, with D possibly TRBD2 on 5 matching bases. The CDR3 is 15 amino acids. The germline CDR1 and CDR2 sequences are SGHTA and FQGNSA. V was shortened by 2 bases and J by 7 bases, with 15 bases between the two germline ends. The DNA of the CDR3 is TGTGCCAGCAGCTTAAGTTCTCGAGGGCGGAATGAGCAGTTCTTC. The encoded protein is CASSLSSRGRNEQFF.